The present T cell receptor beta chain was sequenced within a study of cytomegalovirus exposure and HLA in healthy donors. Across the study: Previous work identified 95 million to 140 million unique TCR beta sequences from about 179 million T cells.

General study findings and limits: In a later analysis, specific HLA alleles were associated with around 17,000 TCR beta sequences at a 0.05 false discovery rate. CMV antigen specificity was confirmed in vitro for three CMV-associated chains.

CDR1 is SQVTM, CDR2 ANQGSEA, per germline. This CDR3 contains 12 residues. PCR used 60 Vbeta primers and 13 Jbeta primers. Libraries were prepared by immunoSEQ multiplex PCR; TCRdb keeps only in-frame clonotypes and omits some of them. Of some 150,000 clones listed, 73% are singletons. This clone showed up just a few times. As yet, its antigen is unknown. The J gene is TRBJ2-7, the V gene TRBV29-1, with 7 bases lining up with TRBD2. What was sequenced was PBMCs. This receptor was identified in a human donor in good health. CDR3 coding DNA: TGCACCGCCGGGGGGAGTAGATACGAGCAGTACTTC. Translated, it gives CTAGGSRYEQYF.